The 2 T cell receptor beta chains given below trace back to one sample, sequenced in a study of beta chain features in type 1 diabetes. Expressed TCRB transcripts were sequenced because the entire RNA isolate underwent reverse transcription. Libraries were prepared by immunoSEQ multiplex PCR; TCRdb keeps only in-frame clonotypes and omits some of them. In the table there are about 390,000 clones, about 10% of which are singletons. Their specific antigens are unknown. Study outcomes and limitations: TCRB CDR3s from Type 1 diabetes patients were moderately but significantly shorter in all four CD4+ subsets.

The material sequenced was central memory CD4+ T cells from blood. The receptors shown here come from a man younger than 40 with type 1 diabetes.

The chain employs TRBV7-3 and TRBJ2-1; D is undetermined. This CDR3 has 15 residues. Germline CDR1 reads SGHTA; CDR2 reads FQGTGA. Deletions cut 2 bases from V and 0 bases from J, with 8 bases between. Here the CDR3 DNA reads TGTGCCAGCAGCTTAGGACCGATCTCCTACAATGAGCAGTTCTTC. Its translation: CASSLGPISYNEQFF.

This clone was seen a handful of times. Compared with germline, one end of the junction differs, possibly owing to a read error. V and J are TRBV7-9 and TRBJ2-7, with D tentatively TRBD1 (6 bases). The CDR3 consists of 12 residues. Germline V gene sequence: CDR1 SEHNR, CDR2 FQNEAQ (reference sequence). The CDR3 region is CASSPRDIWTDF. The CDR3 DNA is TGTGCCAGCAGCCCCCGGGACATTTGGACGGACTTC.